The source of this T cell receptor beta chain is a study of CD8+CD57+ T cells in acquired aplastic anemia. In the study overall: Sorted CD4+ and CD8+ cells gave an average of around 3 ug of DNA. Study findings and constraints: There were approximately 27 CD8+ CDR3 sequences that occurred in both patients and controls.

This clonotype has at least ten counts. Its matching antigen is unknown. Sequencing was done on patients that had shown CD8+CD57+ cell expansion by flow cytometry. Patient blood was sampled before any therapy had been received. V lost 0 bases to trimming and J lost 8 bases, with 8 bases between them. The CDR3 sequence is 13 residues long. Germline V gene sequence: CDR1 MGHRA, CDR2 YSYEKL. Genomic DNA served as template for TCR beta VDJ and CDR3 profiling. TCRdb re-called the reads with MiXCR, one entry per CDR3 protein. The repertoire has some 120,000 distinct CDR3 sequences, under 65% of them found once; the top ten carry roughly 28%.

V and J are TRBV4-1 and TRBJ2-1, with D tentatively TRBD2 (5 bases). The sample consisted of sorted CD4+, CD8+, or CD8+CD57+ T cells (not recorded which) from PBMCs. This clonotype was obtained from a human donor with aplastic anemia. CDR3 bases: TGCGCCAGCAGCCAAGATGAGGGCCATGAGCAGTTCTTC. It yields the protein CASSQDEGHEQFF.